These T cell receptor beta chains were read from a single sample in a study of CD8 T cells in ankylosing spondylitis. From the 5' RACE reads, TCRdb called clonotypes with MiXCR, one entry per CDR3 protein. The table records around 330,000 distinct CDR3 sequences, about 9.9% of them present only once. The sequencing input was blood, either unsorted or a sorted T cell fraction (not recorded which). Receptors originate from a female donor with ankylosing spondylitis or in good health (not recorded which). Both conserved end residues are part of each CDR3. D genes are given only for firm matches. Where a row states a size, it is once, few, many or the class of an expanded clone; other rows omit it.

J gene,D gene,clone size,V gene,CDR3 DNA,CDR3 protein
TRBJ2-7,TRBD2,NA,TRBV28,TGTGCCAGCAGTTCAATAGCGGGAGTCGAGCAGTACTTC,CASSSIAGVEQYF
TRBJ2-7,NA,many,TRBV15,TGTGCCACCAGCAGAGATAGCAGTTTTGGCGAGCAGTACTTC,CATSRDSSFGEQYF
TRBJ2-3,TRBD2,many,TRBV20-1,TGCAGTGCACCGACTAGCGGGGACACAGATACGCAGTATTTT,CSAPTSGDTDTQYF
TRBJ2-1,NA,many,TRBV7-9,TGTGCCAGCAGCTCCCGCTTCGGGGTAGACTACAATGAGCAGTTCTTC,CASSSRFGVDYNEQFF
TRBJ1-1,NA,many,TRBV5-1,TGCGCCAGCAGCTTGGGTGGCAGCAACGAAGCTTTCTTT,CASSLGGSNEAFF
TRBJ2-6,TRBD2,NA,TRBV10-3,TGTGCCATCAGCCGTGGGGGGGACCTCTCGAGTGGGGCCAACGTCCTGACTTTC,CAISRGGDLSSGANVLTF
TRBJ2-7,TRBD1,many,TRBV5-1,TGCGCCAGCAGCCCCCGGACAGGGGGCTCCTACGAGCAGTACTTC,CASSPRTGGSYEQYF
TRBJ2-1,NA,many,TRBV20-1,TGCAGTGCCAAGCACACAAGAGTTTACAATGAGCAGTTCTTC,CSAKHTRVYNEQFF
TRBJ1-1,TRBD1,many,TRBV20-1,TGCAGTGCCGGAGACCCAGGGACAGAAGACACTGAAGCTTTCTTT,CSAGDPGTEDTEAFF
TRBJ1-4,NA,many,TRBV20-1,TGCAGTGCTAGAGCGGGGGTTGAAAAACTGTTTTTT,CSARAGVEKLFF
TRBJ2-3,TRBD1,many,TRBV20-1,TGCAGTGCTAGAGATGGGGCCCGACAGGGCGAAGATACGCAGTATTTT,CSARDGARQGEDTQYF
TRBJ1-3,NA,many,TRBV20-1,TGCAGTGCCCCACTAGGGTCTGGAAACACCATATATTTT,CSAPLGSGNTIYF
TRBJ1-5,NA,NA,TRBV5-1,TGCGCCAGCAGCTTAGGGGGGGTGCCTAATCAGCCCCAGCATTTT,CASSLGGVPNQPQHF
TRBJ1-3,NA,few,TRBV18,TGTGCCAGCTCACCTGACGTCGGAAGGACCTCTGGAAACACCATATATTTT,CASSPDVGRTSGNTIYF
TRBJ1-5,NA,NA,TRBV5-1,TGCGCCAGCAGCTTGGGGGGTGAACCGAGCCCCCAGCATTTT,CASSLGGEPSPQHF
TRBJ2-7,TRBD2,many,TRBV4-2,TGTGCCAGCAGCCCACTAGCGGGGGTTAACTACGAGCAGTACTTC,CASSPLAGVNYEQYF
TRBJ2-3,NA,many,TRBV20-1,TGCAGTGCTAGAGTTGGGGATACGCAGTATTTT,CSARVGDTQYF
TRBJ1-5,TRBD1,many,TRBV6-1,TGTGCCAGCAGTGAAATGGCAGGGGGTAGCAATCAGCCCCAGCATTTT,CASSEMAGGSNQPQHF
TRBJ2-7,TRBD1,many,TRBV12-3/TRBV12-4,TGTGCCAGCAGTTTAAGGGGGCGCCACGAGCAGTACTTC,CASSLRGRHEQYF
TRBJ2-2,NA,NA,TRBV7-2,TGTGCCAGCAGCTTATTCGCCAGGGGCTTAACCGGGGAGCTGTTTTTT,CASSLFARGLTGELFF
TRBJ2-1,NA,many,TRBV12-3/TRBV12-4,TGTGCCAGCGAACGGATCGGGGGGCTCTCCTACAATGAGCAGTTCTTC,CASERIGGLSYNEQFF
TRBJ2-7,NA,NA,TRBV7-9,TGTGCCAGCAGTATTGTAGCCGGGAAATCAAAGAGGAACGAGCAGTACTTC,CASSIVAGKSKRNEQYF
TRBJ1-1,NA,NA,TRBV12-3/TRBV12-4,TGTGCCAGCAGTAACTCCCCGGGCGGAGCTTTCTTT,CASSNSPGGAFF
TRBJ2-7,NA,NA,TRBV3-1,TGTGCCAGCAGCCGATACCAGGTGGCCTACGAGCAGTACTTC,CASSRYQVAYEQYF
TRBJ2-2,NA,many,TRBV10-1,TGCGCCAGCAGTCCCACGACGACCCTCCCCGGGGAGCTGTTTTTT,CASSPTTTLPGELFF
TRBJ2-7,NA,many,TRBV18,TGTGCCAGCTCACTACAAAGGAGCTCCTACGAGCAGTACTTC,CASSLQRSSYEQYF
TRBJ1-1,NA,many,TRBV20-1,TGCAGTGCTAGAGATCTGGGGGGGCTGAACACTGAAGCTTTCTTT,CSARDLGGLNTEAFF
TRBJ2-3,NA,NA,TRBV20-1,TGCAGTGCTAAGGACAGCACAGATACGCAGTATTTT,CSAKDSTDTQYF
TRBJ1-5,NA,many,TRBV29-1,TGCAGCGTTCGGGCAGGGAAGGAACAGCCCCAGCATTTT,CSVRAGKEQPQHF
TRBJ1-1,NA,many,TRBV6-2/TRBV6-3,TGTGCCAGCACCCGGGAGTTTCCGGGGTTCGAAGCTTTCTTT,CASTREFPGFEAFF
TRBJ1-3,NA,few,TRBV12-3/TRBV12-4,TGTGCCAGCAGTCCCGAGTCGGGTCTCTCTGGAAACACCATATATTTT,CASSPESGLSGNTIYF